This record covers a single T cell receptor beta chain. This entry comes from a study of T cell changes during pregnancy in multiple sclerosis. Some clones are missing from TCRdb's copy, which holds only in-frame ones; the method was immunoSEQ multiplex PCR. The sample includes 30,000 to 40,000 clones, more than 70% of them seen just once. Trimming left V 7 bases short and J 2 bases short, with 14 bases between. The CDR3 spans 14 residues. The V gene's germline CDR1 is MNHEY and CDR2 SMNVEV (reference sequence). This TCR derives from a female donor with multiple sclerosis, enrolled in a pregnancy study. This sample comprised CD8+ T cells from peripheral blood mononuclear cells, obtained in the first trimester of pregnancy. The genes are TRBV27 and TRBJ2-5; possibly TRBD2 for D (5 bases). CDR3 nucleotide sequence: TGTGCCAGCATGATTGGACTGGGTCAAGAGACCCAGTACTTC. Amino acid sequence: CASMIGLGQETQYF.